Listed here are 17 T cell receptor beta chains from one sample, sequenced in a study of T cells after yellow fever vaccination. MiXCR, applied by TCRdb to the 5' RACE reads, yields one record per CDR3 protein. The profile shows approximately 610,000 distinct CDR3 sequences, roughly a sixth of them singletons. This specimen was PBMCs, taken less than 6 days after the first yellow fever vaccination. Receptor source: a man aged 18 to 35 who received the YFV17D yellow fever vaccine.

The chain employs TRBV27 and TRBJ2-2, with D hard to call. V was pared by 6 bases and J by 4 bases, with 18 bases between. The CDR3 runs 16 residues. From germline, CDR1 is MNHEY and CDR2 SMNVEV (reference sequence). Here the CDR3 DNA reads TGTGCCAGCAGGGGGTTGTCTGAATTCCCCACCGGGGAGCTGTTTTTT. The encoded protein is CASRGLSEFPTGELFF.

This clonotype was found many times. The chain joins TRBV11-2 to TRBJ2-3; D perhaps matches TRBD2 (5 bases). Germline values: CDR1 SGHAT, CDR2 FQNNGV. Between the trimmed V and J ends, which lost 5 bases and 2 bases, there was a span of 17 bases. The CDR3 consists of 16 residues. The CDR3 coding sequence is TGTGCCAGCAGCCTCGGACTCGTACCCCTCACAGATACGCAGTATTTT. Encoded protein: CASSLGLVPLTDTQYF.

A few counts support this clonotype. The V gene is TRBV27, the J gene TRBJ1-3, with 7 bases that match TRBD1. Germline V gives CDR1 MNHEY, CDR2 SMNVEV (reference sequence). This CDR3 is built from 15 residues. V was pared by 6 bases and J by 2 bases, with 7 bases of the junction left unmatched. In nucleotides, the CDR3 is TGTGCCAGCAGACCAACAGGGGTTGCTGGAAACACCATATATTTT. Translated: CASRPTGVAGNTIYF.

The rearrangement uses TRBV7-3 and TRBJ2-1, with a weak D call TRBD2 (6 bases). Trimming cost V 5 bases and J 9 bases, with 20 bases left between them. The CDR3 is 15 amino acids. CDR1 and CDR2 (germline): SGHTA, FQGTGA. The CDR3 DNA reads TGTGCCAGCAGCCCCAACGGAGGGGTACGCATTGAGCAGTTCTTC. Protein sequence: CASSPNGGVRIEQFF.

This clonotype was seen only a few times. J is TRBJ2-7 and V is TRBV28, with 9 positions matching TRBD1. This CDR3 region has 14 residues. The junction had 1 base not matched to a gene; V was cut back by 0 bases and J by 4 bases. CDR1 and CDR2 from the germline V gene are MDHEN and SYDVKM. In DNA form, the CDR3 reads TGTGCCAGCAGTTTATGGGGGACAGGGTACGAGCAGTACGTC. Its translation is CASSLWGTGYEQYV.

The V call is TRBV6-1, the J call TRBJ2-1; D not certain. The CDR3 is made up of 16 amino acids. The germline CDR1 and CDR2 sequences are MNHNS and SASEGT. The germline V and J ends were trimmed by 4 bases and 3 bases, with 16 bases remaining between them. The CDR3 sequence is CASSAIPENRYNEQFF. The CDR3 DNA follows: TGTGCCAGCAGTGCGATTCCGGAGAACCGCTACAATGAGCAGTTCTTC.

Of note for this clonotype: The junction departs from germline at one end; a sequencing error may be responsible. The chain recombines TRBV20-1 with TRBJ2-3, with unresolved D. Germline CDR1 reads DFQATT; CDR2 reads SNEGSKA (reference sequence). The CDR3 has 13 amino acids. The DNA of the CDR3 is TGCAGTGCCAGAGTGGGTAGCACAGATACGCAGTATTTT. Protein: CSARVGSTDTQYF.

This chain joins TRBV9 and TRBJ2-1; D unclear. Germline CDR1 is SGDLS and CDR2 is YYNGEE. The CDR3 length is 13 residues. V lost 4 bases, J lost 6 bases, and 11 bases lay in between. The CDR3 loop is CASSTFILNEQFF. In DNA, the CDR3 is TGTGCCAGCAGCACCTTCATTCTCAATGAGCAGTTCTTC.

The chain joins TRBV5-1 to TRBJ1-6; TRBD1 is a possible D gene (5 bases). Germline loops: CDR1 SGHRS, CDR2 YFSETQ. V dropped 4 bases and J dropped 0 bases, with 11 bases sitting between them. This CDR3 is 16 amino acids long. CDR3 amino acids: CASSGGAASYNSPLHF. The CDR3 DNA reads as TGCGCCAGCAGCGGCGGGGCAGCCTCCTATAATTCACCCCTCCACTTT.

Here the CDR3 reads CASSPLSGDTQYF. In DNA, the CDR3 is TGTGCCAGCTCACCACTTTCCGGGGATACGCAGTATTTT. The genes are TRBV18 and TRBJ2-3; D is uncertain. The length of the CDR3 is 13 residues. Trimming left V 1 base short and J 6 bases short, with 8 bases between. Germline CDR1 KGHSH, CDR2 LQKENI.

This clonotype came up a few times. The chain links TRBV7-2 to TRBJ2-7; D is unresolved. This CDR3 comprises 14 residues. V lost 2 bases and J lost 0, with 8 bases in between. The germline V gene has CDR1 SGHTA and CDR2 FQGNSA. CDR3 DNA: TGTGCCAGCAGCTTATGGCAGAGCTCCTACGAGCAGTACTTC. Its translation: CASSLWQSSYEQYF.

The gene calls are TRBV18 and TRBJ2-1; D call uncertain. The CDR3 spans 13 residues. Germline V gene lookup returns CDR1 KGHSH and CDR2 LQKENI. V shed 2 bases and J shed 7 bases, with 9 bases lying between them. The CDR3 loop reads CASSPMNQNEQFF. The DNA of the CDR3 is TGTGCCAGCTCACCAATGAACCAGAATGAGCAGTTCTTC.

This clonotype was counted only a few times. This rearrangement joins TRBV4-3 to TRBJ2-3; D is possibly TRBD1 (5 bases). Germline-derived CDR1 and CDR2 are LGHNA and YSLEER. V dropped 3 bases and J dropped 2 bases, with 15 bases sitting between them. The CDR3 contains 16 residues. The CDR3 protein is CASSHRTGLPTDTQYF. CDR3 nucleotide sequence: TGCGCCAGCAGCCACCGTACAGGTCTGCCCACAGATACGCAGTATTTT.

The rearrangement uses TRBV28 and TRBJ2-7, with 7 bases that match TRBD1. The germline gives CDR1 MDHEN, CDR2 SYDVKM. The CDR3 is made up of 15 amino acids. V trimming: 4 bases; J trimming: 2 bases; junction bases outside the gene matches: 8. For the CDR3, the DNA is TGTGCCAGCAGTTCGACAGGGAATCCCCCCTACGAGCAGTACGTC. Translated: CASSSTGNPPYEQYV.

This clonotype was counted a few times. This CDR3 reads CASTPPGVRNEQFF. The CDR3 DNA reads TGTGCCAGCACCCCACCGGGCGTCCGCAATGAGCAGTTCTTC. This sequence joins TRBV11-2 and TRBJ2-1; no definite D call. Trimming stripped 7 bases from V and 6 bases from J, with 16 bases between. This CDR3 spans 14 amino acids. Germline values: CDR1 SGHAT, CDR2 FQNNGV. Full variable domain (rest looked up from reference TRBV11-2 and TRBJ2-1): EAGVAQSPRYKIIEKRQSVAFWCNPISGHATLYWYQQILGQGPKLLIQFQNNGVVDDSQLPKDRFSAERLKGVDSTLKIQPAKLEDSAVYLCASTPPGVRNEQFFGPGTRLTVL.

The chain is built from TRBV6-1 and TRBJ2-7; D gene uncertain. Trimming took 4 bases from V and 3 from J, leaving 13 bases between them. Germline-derived CDR1 and CDR2 are MNHNS and SASEGT. The CDR3 runs 14 residues. CDR3 sequence: CASSAPTVFYEQYF. The CDR3 bases are TGTGCCAGCAGTGCCCCGACTGTTTTCTACGAGCAGTACTTC.

This clonotype was seen a few times. The chain combines TRBV6-1 with TRBJ2-7; tentatively, D is TRBD2 (6 bases). The CDR3 is 15 amino acids. V dropped 6 bases and J dropped 0 bases, with 15 bases sitting between them. Germline values: CDR1 MNHNS, CDR2 SASEGT. The CDR3 spells CASRGRERSSYEQYV. The DNA for the CDR3 is TGTGCCAGCAGAGGCCGGGAGAGGAGCTCCTACGAGCAGTACGTC.